Each of the 17 T cell receptor beta chains below was sequenced from the same sample in a study of graft-versus-host responses after intestinal transplantation. Antigen specificity for these receptors is unknown. The repertoire was sequenced with immunoSEQ multiplex PCR; TCRdb's copy has only in-frame clones and lacks some. The repertoire holds tens of thousands of clones, with 91% as singletons. Source: unstimulated CD4+ T cells sorted from spleen or lymph node cells, taken before intestinal transplant. The receptors were sampled from a human donor who received an intestinal transplant.

The V call is TRBV30, the J call TRBJ2-7; D possibly corresponds to TRBD2 (7 bases). Trimming removed 3 bases at V and 7 bases at J, with 16 bases between. The length of the CDR3 is 13 residues. Germline CDR1 reads GTSNPN; CDR2 reads SVGIG (reference sequence). Here the CDR3 DNA reads TGTGCCTGGAGCCCAACACGGGGGGCGGAGCAGTACTTC. Protein: CAWSPTRGAEQYF.

The rearrangement uses TRBV7-2 and TRBJ2-1; the match to TRBD1 covers 10 bases. Per germline, CDR1 SGHTA and CDR2 FQGNSA. This CDR3 contains 17 residues. V lost 1 base, J lost 4 bases, and 7 bases stayed unmatched. The CDR3 sequence: CASSLEGRGQGYNEQFF. CDR3 nucleotides: TGTGCCAGCAGCTTAGAAGGTAGGGGACAGGGGTACAATGAGCAGTTCTTC. The entire variable domain, with the rest obtained from reference TRBV7-2 and TRBJ2-1, is as follows: GAGVSQSPSNKVTEKGKDVELRCDPISGHTALYWYRQSLGQGLEFLIYFQGNSAPDKSGLPSDRFSAERTGGSVSTLTIQRTQQEDSAVYLCASSLEGRGQGYNEQFFGPGTRLTVL.

V and J are TRBV4-3 and TRBJ2-7, with D tentatively TRBD2 (6 bases). The CDR3 extends over 14 amino acids. Trimming took off 0 bases at V and 4 bases at J, with 10 bases between the two ends. Per germline, CDR1 LGHNA and CDR2 YSLEER. The CDR3 region is CASSQDSGLYEQYF. CDR3 in DNA: TGCGCCAGCAGCCAAGATTCGGGACTTTACGAGCAGTACTTC.

The genes are TRBV6-6 and TRBJ1-1; 7 positions agree with TRBD1. The CDR3 consists of 15 residues. Germline V gives CDR1 MNHNY, CDR2 SVGAGI (reference sequence). The J segment lost 1 base and the V segment lost 7 bases, leaving 9 bases of the junction unmatched. Here the CDR3 reads CASTKTGTANTEAFF. CDR3 nucleotides: TGTGCCAGCACCAAAACCGGGACAGCGAACACTGAAGCTTTCTTT.

This sequence joins TRBV5-1 and TRBJ1-5; D unclear. CDR1 and CDR2 from the germline V gene are SGHRS and YFSETQ. V dropped 0 bases and J dropped 0 bases, with 7 bases sitting between them. CDR3 length: 15 amino acids. The CDR3: CASSLDGYSNQPQHF. CDR3 in DNA: TGCGCCAGCAGCTTGGACGGGTATAGCAATCAGCCCCAGCATTTT.

The V gene is TRBV5-1, the J gene TRBJ1-2; 9 bases match TRBD1. V lost 0 bases and J lost 5; bases outside the gene matches: 5. The CDR3 is made up of 15 amino acids. Germline CDR1 and CDR2: SGHRS and YFSETQ. The CDR3 here is CASSLGKDRGYGYTF. The DNA of the CDR3 is TGCGCCAGCAGCTTGGGGAAGGACAGGGGATATGGCTACACCTTC.

V usage is TRBV7-2 and J usage is TRBJ2-7; TRBD2 might be the D (5 bases). The V gene lost 2 bases and the J gene lost 2 bases, with 10 bases spanning the gap. There are 14 residues in the CDR3. Germline CDR1 and CDR2: SGHTA and FQGNSA. CDR3 residues: CASSLLTGTYEQYF. The CDR3 DNA sequence: TGTGCCAGCAGCTTATTAACGGGAACCTACGAGCAGTACTTC.

This chain links TRBV12-5 with TRBJ1-6, with TRBD1 matching over 8 bases. The V segment lost 3 bases and the J segment 3 bases; nucleotides outside the gene matches: 10. CDR3 length: 18 residues. CDR1 and CDR2 from the germline V gene are LGHNT and FRNRAP. In nucleotides, the CDR3 is TGTGCTAGTGGTTTAACCCCAGGGGGCCTCGTCTATAATTCACCCCTCCACTTT. This translates into CASGLTPGGLVYNSPLHF.

The V gene is TRBV19, the J gene TRBJ1-1, with TRBD1 matching over 7 bases. The V and J ends lost 4 bases and 2 bases, in that order; junction bases with no gene match: 10. The germline V gene encodes CDR1 LNHDA and CDR2 SQIVND (reference sequence). CDR3 length equals 16 residues. The CDR3 loop reads CASSNRTGWLNTEAFF. CDR3 nucleotides: TGTGCCAGTAGTAATCGGACAGGCTGGTTAAACACTGAAGCTTTCTTT. Using reference TRBV19 and TRBJ1-1 for the parts outside the CDR3, the full variable domain is DGGITQSPKYLFRKEGQNVTLSCEQNLNHDAMYWYRQDPGQGLRLIYYSQIVNDFQKGDIAEGYSVSREKKESFPLTVTSAQKNPTAFYLCASSNRTGWLNTEAFFGQGTRLTVV.

There are a few counts of this clone. The chain uses TRBV4-3 and TRBJ2-7; TRBD1 might be the D (6 bases). The CDR3 is made up of 14 amino acids. Germline CDR1 reads LGHNA; CDR2 reads YSLEER. Trimming removed 6 bases at V and 0 bases at J, with 12 bases between. CDR3 protein: CASRRTVFSYEQYF. CDR3 DNA: TGCGCCAGCAGGCGGACAGTTTTCTCCTACGAGCAGTACTTC.

The CDR3 loop reads CASSPEWQVTDTQYF. DNA of the CDR3: TGTGCCAGCAGCCCCGAGTGGCAGGTCACAGATACGCAGTATTTT. V and J are TRBV11-2 and TRBJ2-3; D unresolved. CDR3 length equals 15 residues. V was cut by 5 bases and J by 2 bases, with 14 bases left in between. Germline CDR1 and CDR2: SGHAT and FQNNGV.

This chain links TRBV4-1 with TRBJ1-4; 8 bases align to TRBD1. The CDR3 is made up of 15 amino acids. Trimming took 4 bases from V and 3 from J; bases not matched to a gene: 4. Per germline, CDR1 MGHRA and CDR2 YSYEKL. CDR3 amino acids: CASSPDRGPNEKLFF. The CDR3 nucleotides are TGCGCCAGCAGCCCAGACAGGGGTCCTAATGAAAAACTGTTTTTT.

The chain carries TRBV7-2 and TRBJ1-3, with D uncertain. This CDR3 has 14 amino acids. The germline V gene encodes CDR1 SGHTA and CDR2 FQGNSA. V dropped 1 base and J dropped 4 bases, with 8 bases sitting between them. The CDR3 loop is CASSLGSQGNTIYF. In DNA form, the CDR3 reads TGTGCCAGCAGCTTAGGATCACAGGGAAACACCATATATTTT.

This chain uses TRBV6-5 with TRBJ2-7, with D tentatively TRBD1 (5 bases). This CDR3 has 16 amino acids. Trimming left V 4 bases short and J 0 bases short, with 16 bases between. The germline gives CDR1 MNHEY, CDR2 SVGAGI. DNA of the CDR3: TGTGCCAGCAGTTCCGTATTCACAGGAAACTCCTACGAGCAGTACTTC. Its translation is CASSSVFTGNSYEQYF.

This chain links TRBV23-1 with TRBJ2-7; TRBD2 is a possible D gene (7 bases). TRBV23-1 is an ORF; its function is uncertain. The CDR3 is 16 amino acids. Trimming pared 3 bases from V and 2 bases from J, leaving 17 bases between. The CDR3 sequence is CASSQGGASTPYEQYF. The CDR3 coding sequence is TGCGCCAGCAGTCAGGGGGGGGCATCAACACCCTACGAGCAGTACTTC.

V usage is TRBV11-3 and J usage is TRBJ1-2, with 9 positions matching TRBD1. The CDR3 consists of 16 residues. Per the germline V gene, CDR1 is SGHNT and CDR2 is YENEEA. Germline trimming cut 4 bases from V and 3 bases from J; bases unmatched to any gene: 9. DNA for the CDR3: TGTGCCAGCAGCTCCCAACAGGGGGCTGCCTACTATGGCTACACCTTC. It is translated as CASSSQQGAAYYGYTF.

The chain has TRBV4-3 and TRBJ2-7, with D possibly being TRBD1 (6 bases). This CDR3 comprises 15 residues. V was shortened by 3 bases and J by 2 bases, with 14 bases between the two germline ends. CDR1 is LGHNA and CDR2 is YSLEER in the germline V gene. In DNA, the CDR3 is TGCGCCAGCAGCCACACCGGGACACCTCCCTACGAGCAGTACTTC. Translation: CASSHTGTPPYEQYF.